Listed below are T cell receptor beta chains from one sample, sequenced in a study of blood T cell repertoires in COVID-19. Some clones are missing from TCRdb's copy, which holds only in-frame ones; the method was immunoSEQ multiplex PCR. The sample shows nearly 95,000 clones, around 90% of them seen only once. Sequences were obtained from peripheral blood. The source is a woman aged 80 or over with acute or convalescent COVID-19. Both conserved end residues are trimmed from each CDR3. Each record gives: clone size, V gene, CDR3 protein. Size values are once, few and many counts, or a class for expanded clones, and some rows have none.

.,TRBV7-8,ASSLVLAGMNTEAF
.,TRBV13,ASSLGLAGAQETQY
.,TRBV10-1,ASSEARGPQF
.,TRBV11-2,ASSSGQGSTDTQY
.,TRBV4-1,ASSQVLSGAYEQY
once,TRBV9,ASSAGQPHGYT
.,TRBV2,ASSGLAGGSYEQY
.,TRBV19,ASSIDLRRGWESNQPQH
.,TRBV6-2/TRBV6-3,ASSSGTAYSYEQY
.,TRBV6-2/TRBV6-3,ASSSPGSGDGYT
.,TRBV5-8,ASSLDRGPGELF
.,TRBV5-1,ASSPGQGRMDTQY
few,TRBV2,ASSEGETGELF
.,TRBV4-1,ASSQEWGDEQF
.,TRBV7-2,ASSPTTRWQETQY
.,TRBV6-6,ASSLDRDQPQH